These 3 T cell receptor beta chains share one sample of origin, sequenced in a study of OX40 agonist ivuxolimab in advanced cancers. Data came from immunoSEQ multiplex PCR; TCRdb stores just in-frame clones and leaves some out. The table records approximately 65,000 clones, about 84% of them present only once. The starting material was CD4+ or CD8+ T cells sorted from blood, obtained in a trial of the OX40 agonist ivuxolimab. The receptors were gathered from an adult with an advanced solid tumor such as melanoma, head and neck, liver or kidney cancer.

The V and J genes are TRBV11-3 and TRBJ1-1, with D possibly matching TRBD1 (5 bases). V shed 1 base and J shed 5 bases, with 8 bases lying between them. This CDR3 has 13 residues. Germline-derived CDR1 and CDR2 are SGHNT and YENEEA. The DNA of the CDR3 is TGTGCCAGCAGCTTAGTAGGGGTAACTGAAGCTTTCTTT. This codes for CASSLVGVTEAFF.

The CDR3 bases are TGTGCCTGGAGTCCCCTCGGGGGAGGTAGTGAGCAGTTCTTC. Translated, it gives CAWSPLGGGSEQFF. This chain connects TRBV30 to TRBJ2-1; maybe TRBD2 (6 bases). The V gene lost 2 bases and the J gene lost 9 bases, with 17 bases spanning the gap. CDR1 is GTSNPN and CDR2 is SVGIG in the germline V gene (reference sequence). This CDR3 spans 14 amino acids.

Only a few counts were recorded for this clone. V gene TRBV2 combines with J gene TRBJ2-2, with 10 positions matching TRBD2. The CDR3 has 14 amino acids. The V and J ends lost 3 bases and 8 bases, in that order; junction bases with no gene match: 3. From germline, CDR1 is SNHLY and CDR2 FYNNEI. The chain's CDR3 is CASSDQLAGGELFF. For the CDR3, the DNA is TGTGCCAGCAGTGATCAACTAGCGGGGGGGGAGCTGTTTTTT.